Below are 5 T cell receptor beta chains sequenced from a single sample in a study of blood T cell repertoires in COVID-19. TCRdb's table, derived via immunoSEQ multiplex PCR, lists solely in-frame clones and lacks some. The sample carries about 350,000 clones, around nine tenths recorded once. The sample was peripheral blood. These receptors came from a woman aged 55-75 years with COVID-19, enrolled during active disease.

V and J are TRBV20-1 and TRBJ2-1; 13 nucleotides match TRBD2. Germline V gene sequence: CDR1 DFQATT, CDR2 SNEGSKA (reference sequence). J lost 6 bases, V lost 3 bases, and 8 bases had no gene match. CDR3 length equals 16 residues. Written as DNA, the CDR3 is TGCAGTGCTAGTCGACTAGCGGGGGGCCCGGGCAATGAGCAGTTCTTC. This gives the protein CSASRLAGGPGNEQFF.

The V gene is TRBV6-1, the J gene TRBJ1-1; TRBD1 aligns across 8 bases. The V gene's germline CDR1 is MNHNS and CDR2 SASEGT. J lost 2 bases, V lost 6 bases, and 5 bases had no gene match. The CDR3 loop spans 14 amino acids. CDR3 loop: CASRWDRKNTEAFF. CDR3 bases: TGTGCCAGCAGGTGGGACAGGAAAAACACTGAAGCTTTCTTT.

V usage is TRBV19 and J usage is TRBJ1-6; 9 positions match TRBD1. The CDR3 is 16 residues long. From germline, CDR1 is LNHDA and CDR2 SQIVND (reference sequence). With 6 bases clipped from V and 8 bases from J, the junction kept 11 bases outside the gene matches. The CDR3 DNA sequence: TGTGCCAGTAGATTAAGGACAGGGGTTCTCCATTCACCCCTCCACTTT. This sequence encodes CASRLRTGVLHSPLHF.

Here the CDR3 reads CASSQGQGASREKLFF. The CDR3 DNA sequence: TGCGCCAGCAGCCAGGGCCAGGGGGCTTCAAGGGAAAAACTGTTTTTT. The chain combines TRBV4-1 with TRBJ1-4; 8 bases map to TRBD1. Germline assignment: CDR1 MGHRA and CDR2 YSYEKL. The CDR3 spans 16 residues. Trimming removed 3 bases from V and 8 bases from J; junction bases left unmatched: 11.

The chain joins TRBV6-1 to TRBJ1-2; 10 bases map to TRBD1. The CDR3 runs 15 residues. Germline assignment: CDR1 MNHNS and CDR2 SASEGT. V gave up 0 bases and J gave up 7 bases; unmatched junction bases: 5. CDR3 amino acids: CASSEARTGGSGYTF. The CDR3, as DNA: TGTGCCAGCAGTGAAGCGAGGACAGGGGGGAGTGGCTACACCTTC.